What follows are 13 T cell receptor beta chains derived from one specimen sequenced in a study of beta chain features in type 1 diabetes (dated by TCRdb to 2017 to 2018). Overall study outcomes, separate from this receptor: A moderate but significant shortening of TCRB CDR3 length was observed in type 1 diabetes patients in all four CD4+ subsets.

Their specific antigens are unknown. Libraries came from the immunoSEQ multiplex PCR assay. The entire amount of isolated RNA was reverse transcribed using the High Capacity cDNA Reverse Transcription Kit, so the sequenced TCRB transcripts were expressed ones. TCRdb holds this immuneACCESS table with in-frame rearrangements only. Some clones are missing; in checked studies, unresolved V genes explain under half, and the rest has no known cause. The sample table shows around 140,000 clones, and about an eighth are seen once. Around 1.4% of the sample belongs to the ten largest clones. Sequenced: central memory CD4+ T cells from blood. Source of these receptors: a man aged 18 to 29 with type 1 diabetes.

This clone has a handful of counts. The J gene is TRBJ2-7, the V gene TRBV28; the D gene is possibly TRBD2 (6 bases). CDR1 is MDHEN and CDR2 is SYDVKM in the germline V gene. Trimming removed 2 bases at V and 4 bases at J, with 12 bases between. The CDR3 extends over 14 amino acids. The CDR3 reads CASSLGGIVYEQYF. In DNA form, the CDR3 reads TGTGCCAGCAGTTTAGGCGGGATTGTTTACGAGCAGTACTTC. Drawing the rest from reference TRBV28 and TRBJ2-7, the complete variable domain is DVKVTQSSRYLVKRTGEKVFLECVQDMDHENMFWYRQDPGLGLRLIYFSYDVKMKEKGDIPEGYSVSREKKERFSLILESASTNQTSMYLCASSLGGIVYEQYFGPGTRLTVT.

The CDR3 is CATSRDALAGGTDTQYF. The CDR3 nucleotides read TGTGCCACCAGCAGAGATGCACTAGCGGGAGGCACAGATACGCAGTATTTT. This chain links TRBV15 with TRBJ2-3; 11 nucleotides agree with TRBD2. The ends lost 0 bases at V and 1 base at J; junction bases unmatched: 3. This CDR3 has 17 amino acids. Germline-derived CDR1 and CDR2 are LNHNV and YYDKDF (reference sequence).

J is TRBJ2-7 and V is TRBV11-2; D remains unclear. CDR1 SGHAT and CDR2 FQNNGV come from the germline V gene. CDR3 length: 14 amino acids. The V and J ends lost 0 bases and 2 bases respectively, with 8 bases between them. For the CDR3, the DNA is TGTGCCAGCAGCTTAGATCACGGGCCCTACGAGCAGTACTTC. Residues: CASSLDHGPYEQYF. Complete variable domain (other parts from reference TRBV11-2 and TRBJ2-7): EAGVAQSPRYKIIEKRQSVAFWCNPISGHATLYWYQQILGQGPKLLIQFQNNGVVDDSQLPKDRFSAERLKGVDSTLKIQPAKLEDSAVYLCASSLDHGPYEQYFGPGTRLTVT.

The sample holds a few counts of this clone. V usage is TRBV18 and J usage is TRBJ1-3; D is uncertain. V was shortened by 3 bases and J by 0 bases, with 6 bases between the two germline ends. CDR1 KGHSH and CDR2 LQKENI come from the germline V gene. CDR3 length: 14 amino acids. The CDR3: CASSPQPSGNTIYF. DNA of the CDR3: TGTGCCAGCTCACCTCAGCCCTCTGGAAACACCATATATTTT.

This chain joins TRBV2 and TRBJ2-1, with D perhaps TRBD1 or TRBD2 (5 bases each). Trimming left V 8 bases short and J 10 bases short, with 12 bases between. This CDR3 spans 11 amino acids. The germline V gene has CDR1 SNHLY and CDR2 FYNNEI. The CDR3 spells CASGGNGEQFF. CDR3 sequence (DNA): TGTGCCAGCGGGGGTAATGGCGAGCAGTTCTTC.

In this sample, this clone turned up a few times. The genes are TRBV4-1 and TRBJ2-2; no definite D call. CDR1 MGHRA and CDR2 YSYEKL come from the germline V gene. Trimming pared 3 bases from V and 0 bases from J, leaving 11 bases between. The CDR3 spans 16 residues. The CDR3 loop is CASSQKTVSNTGELFF. In DNA form, the CDR3 reads TGCGCCAGCAGCCAGAAGACGGTTTCGAACACCGGGGAGCTGTTTTTT.

The rearrangement links TRBV6-6 to TRBJ2-1; 13 bases align to TRBD2. The CDR3 is made up of 14 amino acids. J gave up 11 bases and V 7 bases, and 8 bases lay outside the gene matches. Germline V gene lookup returns CDR1 MNHNY and CDR2 SVGAGI (reference sequence). CDR3 sequence (DNA): TGTGCCAGCACCCTAGGACTAGCGGGGGACAAGCAGTTCTTC. It translates to CASTLGLAGDKQFF.

This clone was seen a handful of times. The chain uses TRBV15 and TRBJ1-1, with unresolved D. This CDR3 has 16 amino acids. The V end lost 3 bases, the J end lost 3 bases, and 17 bases lay between the germline ends. CDR1 is LNHNV and CDR2 is YYDKDF in the germline V gene (reference sequence). For the CDR3, the DNA is TGTGCCACCAGCAGGGGTGGTGGCCGGGGTTACACTGAAGCTTTCTTT. Translating it yields CATSRGGGRGYTEAFF. The full variable domain, completed using reference TRBV15 and TRBJ1-1, is DAMVIQNPRYQVTQFGKPVTLSCSQTLNHNVMYWYQQKSSQAPKLLFHYYDKDFNNEADTPDNFQSRRPNTSFCFLDIRSPGLGDTAMYLCATSRGGGRGYTEAFFGQGTRLTVV.

This clone turned up a few times. The chain recombines TRBV30 with TRBJ1-2; D is ambiguous. Per germline, CDR1 GTSNPN and CDR2 SVGIG (reference sequence). With 3 bases removed from V and 8 bases from J, the gap between germline ends came to 10 bases. This CDR3 has 11 residues. This CDR3 reads CAWSRVDGYTF. CDR3 nucleotides: TGTGCCTGGAGCCGAGTTGACGGCTACACCTTC.

V gene TRBV7-2 combines with J gene TRBJ1-1; D not resolved. Trimming cost V 2 bases and J 0 bases, with 7 bases left between them. CDR3 length equals 14 residues. Germline CDR1 and CDR2: SGHTA and FQGNSA. The CDR3 sequence is CASSLPRVNTEAFF. DNA for the CDR3: TGTGCCAGCAGCTTACCGAGGGTGAACACTGAAGCTTTCTTT.

This clone was seen a handful of times. The gene calls are TRBV5-1 and TRBJ2-7; D is unresolved. This CDR3 contains 13 residues. V shed 0 bases and J shed 5 bases, with 9 bases lying between them. Germline CDR1 is SGHRS and CDR2 is YFSETQ. The CDR3 bases are TGCGCCAGCAGCTTGGTGAGCTGGGACGAGCAGTACTTC. The encoded protein is CASSLVSWDEQYF.

A few counts support this clone. V gene TRBV27 combines with J gene TRBJ1-2, with TRBD1 as a possible D gene (6 bases). There are 15 residues in the CDR3. V dropped 1 base and J dropped 5 bases, with 14 bases sitting between them. Germline V gene data show CDR1 as MNHEY and CDR2 as SMNVEV (reference sequence). The CDR3 sequence is CASSLLTGGTYGYTF. CDR3 sequence (DNA): TGTGCCAGCAGTTTATTGACAGGCGGAACTTATGGCTACACCTTC.

This clone was seen only a few times. This chain joins TRBV7-9 and TRBJ1-5, with TRBD1 matching over 7 bases. The germline V gene encodes CDR1 SEHNR and CDR2 FQNEAQ (reference sequence). The trim removed 0 bases at V and 5 bases at J, leaving 4 bases unmatched. The CDR3 length is 15 residues. CDR3 nucleotide sequence: TGTGCCAGCAGCTTAGCAGGGGGCGCCTATCAGCCCCAGCATTTT. It codes for CASSLAGGAYQPQHF.